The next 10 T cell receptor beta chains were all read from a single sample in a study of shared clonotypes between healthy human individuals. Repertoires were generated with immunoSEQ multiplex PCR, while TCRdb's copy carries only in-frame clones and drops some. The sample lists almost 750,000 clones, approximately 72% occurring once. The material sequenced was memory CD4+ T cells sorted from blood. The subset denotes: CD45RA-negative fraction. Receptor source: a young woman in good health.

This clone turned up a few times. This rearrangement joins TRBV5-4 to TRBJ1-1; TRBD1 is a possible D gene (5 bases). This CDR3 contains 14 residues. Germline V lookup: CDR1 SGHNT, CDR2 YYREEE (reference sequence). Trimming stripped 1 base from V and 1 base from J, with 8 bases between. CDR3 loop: CASSLWGANTEAFF. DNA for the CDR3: TGTGCCAGCAGCTTGTGGGGCGCGAACACTGAAGCTTTCTTT. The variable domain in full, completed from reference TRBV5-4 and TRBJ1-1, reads ETGVTQSPTHLIKTRGQQVTLRCSSQSGHNTVSWYQQALGQGPQFIFQYYREEENGRGNFPPRFSGLQFPNYSSELNVNALELDDSALYLCASSLWGANTEAFFGQGTRLTVV.

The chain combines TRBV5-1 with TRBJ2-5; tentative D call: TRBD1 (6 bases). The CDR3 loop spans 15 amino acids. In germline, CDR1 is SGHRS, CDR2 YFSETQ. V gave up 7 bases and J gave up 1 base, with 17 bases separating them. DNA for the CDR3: TGCGCCAGCCATGACCTACAGGGAGCCCAAGAGACCCAGTACTTC. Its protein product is CASHDLQGAQETQYF. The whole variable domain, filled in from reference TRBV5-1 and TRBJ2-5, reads KAGVTQTPRYLIKTRGQQVTLSCSPISGHRSVSWYQQTPGQGLQFLFEYFSETQRNKGNFPGRFSGRQFSNSRSEMNVSTLELGDSALYLCASHDLQGAQETQYFGPGTRLLVL.

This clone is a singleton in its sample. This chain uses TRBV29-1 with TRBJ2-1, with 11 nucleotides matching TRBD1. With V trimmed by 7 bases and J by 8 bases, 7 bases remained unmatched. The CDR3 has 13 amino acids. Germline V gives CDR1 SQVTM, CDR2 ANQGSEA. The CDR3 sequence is CSASRTGGHEQFF. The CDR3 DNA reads TGCAGCGCCTCACGGACAGGGGGCCATGAGCAGTTCTTC.

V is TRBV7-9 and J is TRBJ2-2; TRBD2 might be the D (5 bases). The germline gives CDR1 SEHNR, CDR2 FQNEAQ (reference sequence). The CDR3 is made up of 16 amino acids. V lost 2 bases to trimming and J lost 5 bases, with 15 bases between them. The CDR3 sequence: CASSLYPGNPTGELFF. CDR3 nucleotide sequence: TGTGCCAGCAGCTTATACCCGGGAAATCCGACCGGGGAGCTGTTTTTT.

CDR3 sequence (DNA): TGTGCCAGCAACTGGGGACAGGGTCCAAACTATGGCTACACCTTC. Protein sequence: CASNWGQGPNYGYTF. The chain couples TRBV2 to TRBJ1-2; TRBD1 matches at 9 bases. The CDR3 is 15 residues long. Unmatched junction bases numbered 8, after V lost 7 bases and J lost 2 bases. CDR1 SNHLY and CDR2 FYNNEI come from the germline V gene.

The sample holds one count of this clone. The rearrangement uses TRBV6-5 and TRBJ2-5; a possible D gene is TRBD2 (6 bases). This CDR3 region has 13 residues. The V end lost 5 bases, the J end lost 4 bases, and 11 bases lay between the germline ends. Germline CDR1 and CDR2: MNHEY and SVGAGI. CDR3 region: CASSLTRGETQYF. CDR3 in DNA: TGTGCCAGCAGTCTGACTAGGGGAGAGACCCAGTACTTC.

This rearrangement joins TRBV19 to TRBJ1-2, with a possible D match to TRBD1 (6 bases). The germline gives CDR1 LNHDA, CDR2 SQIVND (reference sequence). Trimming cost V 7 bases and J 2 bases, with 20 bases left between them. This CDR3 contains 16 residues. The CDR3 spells CASTVSRGGINYGYTF. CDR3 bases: TGTGCCAGTACCGTTTCCAGGGGCGGAATAAACTATGGCTACACCTTC.

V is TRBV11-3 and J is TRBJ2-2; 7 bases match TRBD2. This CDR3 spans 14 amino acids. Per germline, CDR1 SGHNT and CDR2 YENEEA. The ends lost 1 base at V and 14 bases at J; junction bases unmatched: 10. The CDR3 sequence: CASSLGVAGGELFF. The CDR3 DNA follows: TGTGCCAGCAGCTTAGGGGTAGCGGGCGGAGAACTGTTTTTT.

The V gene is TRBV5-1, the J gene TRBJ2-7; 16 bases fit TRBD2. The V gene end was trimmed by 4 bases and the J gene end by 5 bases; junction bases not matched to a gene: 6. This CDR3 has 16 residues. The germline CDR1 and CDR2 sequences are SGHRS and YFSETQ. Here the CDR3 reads CASSAGLAGGPDEQYF. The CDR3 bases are TGCGCCAGCAGCGCGGGACTAGCGGGAGGGCCCGACGAGCAGTACTTC.

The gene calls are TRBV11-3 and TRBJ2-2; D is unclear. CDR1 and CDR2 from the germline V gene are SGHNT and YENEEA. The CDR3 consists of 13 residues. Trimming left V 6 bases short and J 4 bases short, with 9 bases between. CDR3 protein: CASRHSSTGELFF. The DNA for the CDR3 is TGTGCCAGCAGGCACAGCTCCACCGGGGAGCTGTTTTTT.